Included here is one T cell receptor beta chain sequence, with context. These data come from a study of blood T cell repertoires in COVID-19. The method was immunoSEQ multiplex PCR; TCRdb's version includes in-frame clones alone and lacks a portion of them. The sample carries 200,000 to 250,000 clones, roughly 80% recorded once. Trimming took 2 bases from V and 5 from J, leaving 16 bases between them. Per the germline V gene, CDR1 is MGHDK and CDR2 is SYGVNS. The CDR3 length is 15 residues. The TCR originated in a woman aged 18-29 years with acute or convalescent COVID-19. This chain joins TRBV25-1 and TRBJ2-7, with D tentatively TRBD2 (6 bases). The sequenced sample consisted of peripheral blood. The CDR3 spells CASSEKWRERDEQYF. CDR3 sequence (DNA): TGTGCCAGCAGTGAAAAGTGGCGGGAAAGGGACGAGCAGTACTTC.